The clone carrying this TCR beta chain was recorded a few times. Its antigen remains unidentified. These data come from a study of blood T cells in healthy people across ages. The study, taken as a whole, reports: For the donors, CMV status was unknown and possibly confounded expanded clonotype changes.

Germline loops: CDR1 GTSNPN, CDR2 SVGIG (reference sequence). The V and J ends lost 2 bases and 1 base respectively, with 14 bases between them. This CDR3 contains 16 residues. Together with a sample-barcoded 5' primer, a J-beta primer mix was included in a second PCR lasting roughly 6 to 12 cycles. Via MiXCR, TCRdb re-called the 5' RACE reads, giving one row per CDR3 protein. Here the sample spans about 590,000 distinct CDR3 sequences, about 30% being singletons. Every donor contributed roughly 10 milliliters of peripheral blood by blood draw. The TCR was taken from a woman of 80 years or more in good health. The sample was blood. The rearrangement joins TRBV30 to TRBJ1-4; the D is unclear. The CDR3 protein is CAWSLAIGLTNEKLFF. CDR3 nucleotide sequence: TGTGCCTGGAGTTTGGCGATTGGACTAACTAATGAAAAACTGTTTTTT.